What follows is one T cell receptor (beta chain) and its context. This clone was seen more than once but under ten times. This clone's antigen is unknown. No much larger clone is present one base from it, and per-base qualities are unavailable. This sample is drawn from a study of immune evolution from preneoplasia to lung adenocarcinoma (dated by TCRdb to 2020 to 2022). The study in broad terms: The study used immune gene expression, TCR sequencing and multiplex immunofluorescence to profile the immune contexture of lung adenocarcinoma precursors and invasive adenocarcinoma. Whole exome sequencing and methylation data from the same cohort of nodules were integrated with the immune data. Resected precursor lesions (AAH, AIS, MIA) and invasive adenocarcinomas were each compared against paired morphologically normal lung tissue. According to the study, over a hundred samples were used for TCR sequencing. POLYSOLVER was used to infer class I HLA alleles from exome data, and LOHHLA was used to detect allele-specific HLA loss. Sample size was based on specimen availability rather than a prior power calculation. The overall cohort was made up of 53 patients with pulmonary nodules who had surgical resection. The TCR sequencing data were obtained from 51 patients. Results and caveats for the whole study, not just this receptor: Because all patients came from Japan and China, whether the findings apply to Western populations was uncertain. The highest clonality was observed in normal lung, whereas higher T cell density and diversity but lower clonality appeared to be present in later-stage lesions. Normal lung had the highest top T cell clone frequencies, and these frequencies appeared to fall progressively from AAH through AIS, MIA and invasive adenocarcinoma. Findings were based on association rather than direct causation; larger cohorts with long-term follow-up and longitudinal biopsies were deemed needed.

Patients underwent resection in Japan or China between about 2013 and 2018. Two lung cancer pathologists independently confirmed the histologic diagnosis of each case on H&E slides. DNA was isolated from FFPE tissue using the AllPrep DNA/RNA FFPE Kit. The CDR3 numbers 16 residues from cysteine through phenylalanine. This entry keeps only the CDR3 DNA: 48 bases, framed from base 1. Looking up the germline V gene yields CDR1 SGDLS and CDR2 YYNGEE. Trimmed from V: 3 bases; trimmed from J: 6 bases; junction bases lacking a gene match: 11. The immunoSEQ hsTCRbeta Kit was used to sequence TCR beta CDR3 regions from DNA. The authors' pipeline ran thus. TCR sequencing data were analysed with the ImmunoSEQ Analyzer. T cell clonality was defined as 1 minus Pielou's evenness, calculated on productive rearrangements. The inverse Simpson index, applied to productive templates, was used to measure T cell diversity. T cell density was defined as TCR beta template counts normalized to usable DNA, with usable DNA estimated by amplification and sequencing of housekeeping genes. Two-sided Kruskal-Wallis tests were used to compare TCR metrics between histologic stages. TCRdb's version of the immuneACCESS table is confined to in-frame rearrangements and falls short of the full clone set. An unresolved V gene accounts for under half of the shortfall where checked; the remainder is of unknown origin. Clonal size and the V and J genes are those of that table, whereas D and trimming came from the DNA. Counted in this sample were roughly 5,000 clones; over 65% of them appeared once. Jointly, the top ten make up more than 6.5% of the sample.

Sequenced: FFPE adjacent normal lung tissue. The source is a person aged 55-80 years with lung adenocarcinoma. The V and J segments used are TRBV9 and TRBJ2-1; the central 8 bases match TRBD2. The DNA sequence is given as TGTGCCAGCAGCGCCAGTCGGGGGGGGTTTTTCAATGAGCAGTTCTTC. This yields the protein CASSASRGGFFNEQFF. Supplemented by the reference TRBV9 and TRBJ2-1 proteins around the CDR3, the complete variable domain is DSGVTQTPKHLITATGQRVTLRCSPRSGDLSVYWYQQSLDQGLQFLIQYYNGEERAKGNILERFSAQQFPDLHSELNLSSLELGDSALYFCASSASRGGFFNEQFFGPGTRLTVL.